This TCR beta chain was identified in a study of early T cells in non-severe SARS-CoV-2 infection. The overall study: Sequencing of unsorted whole blood was done on bulk RNA, leaving chains unpaired.

Study-level points and caveats: Private and CD4 specificities were missed by VDJdb matching, skewed to anti-spike CD8.

Attachment of unique molecular identifiers was made to individual cDNA molecules. MiXCR was run by TCRdb on the 5' RACE reads, yielding one entry per CDR3 protein. The data hold approximately 66,000 distinct CDR3 sequences, with about 12% observed a single time. This clonotype was detected a few times. The antigen remains unidentified. The ends were cut back, 0 bases at V and 10 bases at J, with 13 bases in the middle. CDR3 length: 14 residues. Per germline, CDR1 SGHTA and CDR2 FQGNSA. The rearrangement links TRBV7-2 to TRBJ2-1, with D perhaps being TRBD1 or TRBD2 (6 bases each). This receptor was identified in an adult who was a healthcare worker with PCR-confirmed SARS-CoV-2 infection or an uninfected control (not recorded which). The donor label of this sample is uncertain. The sequencing here drew on whole blood, taken at baseline. The CDR3 protein is CASSLAERGDEQFF. CDR3 nucleotide sequence: TGTGCCAGCAGCTTAGCGGAGAGGGGGGACGAGCAGTTCTTC.